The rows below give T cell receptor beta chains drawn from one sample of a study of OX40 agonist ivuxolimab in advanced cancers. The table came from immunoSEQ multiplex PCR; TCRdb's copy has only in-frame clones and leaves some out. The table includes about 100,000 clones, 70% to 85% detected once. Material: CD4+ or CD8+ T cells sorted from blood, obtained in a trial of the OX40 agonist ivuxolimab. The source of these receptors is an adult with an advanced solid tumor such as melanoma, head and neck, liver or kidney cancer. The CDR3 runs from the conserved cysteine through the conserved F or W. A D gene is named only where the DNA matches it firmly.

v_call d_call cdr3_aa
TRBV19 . CASSSSGSHGYTF
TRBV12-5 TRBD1 CASGATGQPQETQYF
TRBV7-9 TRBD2 CASSSGLAEETQYF
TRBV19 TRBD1 CASGRTGGIYEQYF
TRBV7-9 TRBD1 CASSLVGQGFTEAFF
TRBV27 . CASRPGSGNTIYF
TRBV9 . CASRKMQGGYTEAFF
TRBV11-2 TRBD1 CASSLFGTGQLGYGYTF
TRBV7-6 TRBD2 CASSLLAGAQGNEQFF
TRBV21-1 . CASSKDRGRNTEAFF
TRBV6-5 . CASSYSTGGEQFF
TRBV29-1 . CSVFNQGSGYGYTF
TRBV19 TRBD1 CASSKGHRDRATDTQYF
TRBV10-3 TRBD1 CAIRDRDLNTEAFF
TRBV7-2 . CASSDGLPNQPQHF
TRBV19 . CASSTDSRSGNTIYF
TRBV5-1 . CASSLENRQNTEAFF
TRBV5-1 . CASNGEAKNIQYF
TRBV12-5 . CASGPGQGGYEQYF
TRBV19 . CASRPRSNNEQFF
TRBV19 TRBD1 CASISGTGGEQYF
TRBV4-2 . CASSQKARGQGGNTIYF
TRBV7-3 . CASSLGGSEQYF
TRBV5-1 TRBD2 CASSLITGLAVYEQYF
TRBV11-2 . CASSLVTVNTEAFF
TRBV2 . CASSEEYGARADTQYF
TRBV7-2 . CASSPPGQPQHF
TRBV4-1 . CASSQDVGYYEQYF
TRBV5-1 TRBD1 CATGTGGYETQYF
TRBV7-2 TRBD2 CASSLGGLAGTYEQYF
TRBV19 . CASRWGGRNTEAFF
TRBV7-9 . CASSLARGSSSSYEQYF
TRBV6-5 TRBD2 CASSLRLAGGNNEQFF
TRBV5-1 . CASSLEGKAQPQHF
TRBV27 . CASTRDGSYEQYF
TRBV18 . CASSPLQNAGANVLTF
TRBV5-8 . CASSKRHGMNTEAFF
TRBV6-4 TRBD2 CASSVAGAVGDTQYF
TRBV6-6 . CASSFRKSSEKLFF
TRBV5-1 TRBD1 CASSLAFSTGDEKLFF
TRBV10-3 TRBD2 CAISESPGGSTDTQYF
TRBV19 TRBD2 CASSIGLGAGEDIQYF
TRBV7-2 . CASSLAGRQGNTIYF
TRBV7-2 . CASSLATNQPQHF
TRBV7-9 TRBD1 CASSSIWTGETEAFF
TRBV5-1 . CASSSIGDTDTQYF
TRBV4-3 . CASSQGGPDLYGYTF
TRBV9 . CASSVMLTDTQYF
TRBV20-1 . CSASVDTEAFF
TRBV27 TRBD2 CASSPLLAGGPAYNEQFF
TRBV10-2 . CASSEELAGAGYEQYF
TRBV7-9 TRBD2 CASSSSGVNEQFF
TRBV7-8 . CASSFPAGGRHQPQHF